This TCR beta chain derives from a study of monozygotic twins with inflammatory bowel disease. The CDR3 covers 12 residues. Germline-derived CDR1 and CDR2 are DFQATT and SNEGSKA (reference sequence). Around 4,000 ng of total RNA went into each TCR library. Eight reactions per sample, run separately, yielded cDNA. During cDNA synthesis, UMIs that each contained a 6-nucleotide sample barcode were added by means of template switching. For both chains, the TCRalpha and TCRbeta cDNA went through two nested PCRs of approximately 16 and 9 cycles. From the 5' RACE reads, TCRdb lists one entry per CDR3 protein and no DNA. In all, the sample yields a few hundred thousand distinct CDR3 sequences.

The V gene is TRBV20-1, the J gene TRBJ1-2. The clonotype was recovered from a human donor with ulcerative colitis or Crohn's disease, or a healthy co-twin of an affected twin (not recorded which). Sequenced input: blood. Here the CDR3 reads CSATSGVYGYTF.